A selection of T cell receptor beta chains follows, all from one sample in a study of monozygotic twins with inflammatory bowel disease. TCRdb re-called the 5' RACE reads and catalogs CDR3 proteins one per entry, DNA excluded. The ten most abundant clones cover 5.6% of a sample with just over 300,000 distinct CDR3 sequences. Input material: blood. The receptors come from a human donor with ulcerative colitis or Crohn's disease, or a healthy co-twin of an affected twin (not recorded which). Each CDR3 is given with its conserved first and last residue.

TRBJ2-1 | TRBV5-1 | CASSLGTGYYNEQFF
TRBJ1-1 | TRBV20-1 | CSARDSPGRGYHTEAFF
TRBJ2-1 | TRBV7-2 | CASSRTVNEQFF
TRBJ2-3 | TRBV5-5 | CASSSGGQSTDTQYF
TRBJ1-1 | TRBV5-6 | CASSSLIPPFERENTEAFF
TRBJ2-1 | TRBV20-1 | CSARVTRAVTSYNEQFF
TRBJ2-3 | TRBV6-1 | CASSPRRWGATDTQYF
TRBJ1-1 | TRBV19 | CASTTTGGAEAFF
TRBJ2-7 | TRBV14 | CASSRFFGGAEQYF
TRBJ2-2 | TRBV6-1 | CASSETYTGELFF
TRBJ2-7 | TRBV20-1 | CSARPGGGNEQYF
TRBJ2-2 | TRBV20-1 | CSARGGRQGNTGELFF
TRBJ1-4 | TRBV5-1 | CASSSDGTTYF
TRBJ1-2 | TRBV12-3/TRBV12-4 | CASFRGKWYGYTF
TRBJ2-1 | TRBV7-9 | CASSFNVSSYNEQFF
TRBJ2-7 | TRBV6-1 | CASMLGGRSSYEQYF
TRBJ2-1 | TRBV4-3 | CASSLNMGSYNEQFF
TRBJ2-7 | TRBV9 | CASSVGTSGGPFYEQYF
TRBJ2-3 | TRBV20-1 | CSAGGSRMLPDTQYF
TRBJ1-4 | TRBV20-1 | CSARDGGQEKLFF
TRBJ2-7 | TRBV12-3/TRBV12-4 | CASRKGQSMSEQYF
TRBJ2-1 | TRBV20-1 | CSASKAGTYNEQFF
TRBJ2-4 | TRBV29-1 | CSVVSGNKNIQYF
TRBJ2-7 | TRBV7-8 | CASSPRSGGGYEQYF
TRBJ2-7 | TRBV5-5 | CASSFTQGHYEQYF
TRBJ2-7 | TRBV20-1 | CSARLTGSTYEQYF
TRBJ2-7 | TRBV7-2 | CASRPLGSKGAYEQYF
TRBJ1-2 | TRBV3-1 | CASSQADRYYGYTF
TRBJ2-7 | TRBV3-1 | CASSQTSGRSSYEQYF
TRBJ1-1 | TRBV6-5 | CASSQRGAEAFF
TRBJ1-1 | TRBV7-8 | CASSSPGGNTEAFF